A single sample is the source of the 24 T cell receptor beta chains below, sequenced in a study of patients and donors after allogeneic stem cell transplantation (dated by TCRdb to 2020 to 2022). The library was generated by RT-PCR. Instrument used: NextSeq 550. TCRdb reprocessing: public reads trimmed at Q25 with fastp, clones called with MiXCR, in-frame beta chains kept. For every CDR3 protein sequence, its rows merge into one entry that carries the most common genes and DNA. A total of about 960,000 distinct CDR3 sequences appear in this sample, 18% of them only once. The ten largest clones represent approximately 5.9% of the sample. Sequencing was performed on blood, either unsorted or a sorted T cell fraction (not recorded which). The origin of the receptors is a human donor who was either an allogeneic HSCT recipient or a stem cell or donor lymphocyte infusion donor (not recorded which). It is not recorded whose cells these are; they may come from a transplant donor.

The chain carries TRBV4-1 and TRBJ1-6; D possibly corresponds to TRBD1 (5 bases). The CDR3 contains 17 residues. Germline CDR1 MGHRA, CDR2 YSYEKL. The V gene lost 1 base and the J gene lost 4 bases, with 14 bases spanning the gap. The CDR3 sequence is CASSQGQNTGYNSPLHF. CDR3 nucleotides: TGCGCCAGCAGCCAAGGGCAGAACACAGGTTATAATTCACCCCTCCACTTT.

This clonotype was counted a few times. The CDR3 DNA follows: TGCGCCAGCAGCGCCCTATCGCAGGGGGCGGTAGTATCATATGGCTACACCTTC. It translates to CASSALSQGAVVSYGYTF. This chain links TRBV5-1 with TRBJ1-2, with 8 positions matching TRBD1. Per germline, CDR1 SGHRS and CDR2 YFSETQ. V lost 4 bases, J lost 5 bases, and 19 bases stayed unmatched. This CDR3 has 18 residues.

This clonotype occurred a few times. V usage is TRBV29-1 and J usage is TRBJ2-3, with 8 bases matching TRBD2. CDR1 is SQVTM and CDR2 is ANQGSEA in the germline V gene. Trimming at V came to 6 bases and at J to 4 bases, leaving 9 bases not matched to a gene. The CDR3 runs 14 residues. The chain's CDR3 is CSVPSSGSSDTQYF. The CDR3 region has the DNA TGCAGCGTGCCGTCCAGCGGGAGCTCAGATACGCAGTATTTT.

This clonotype was seen a handful of times. This chain joins TRBV20-1 and TRBJ2-5; 11 bases fit TRBD2. CDR3 size: 14 residues. Losses at the gene ends were 6 bases for V and 5 bases for J; bases not matched to a gene: 8. The germline V gene encodes CDR1 DFQATT and CDR2 SNEGSKA (reference sequence). CDR3 region: CSATSSGGRETQYF. The CDR3 DNA sequence: TGCAGTGCGACTTCTAGCGGGGGGCGGGAGACCCAGTACTTC.

This clonotype was observed at least ten times. The chain is built from TRBV4-2 and TRBJ2-1; 7 bases are shared with TRBD1. The V gene end was trimmed by 2 bases and the J gene end by 1 base; junction bases not matched to a gene: 2. This CDR3 region has 15 residues. The germline V gene encodes CDR1 LGHNA and CDR2 YNFKEQ. The CDR3 nucleotides are TGTGCCAGCAGCCAACAGGGGGAATCCTACAATGAGCAGTTCTTC. It translates to CASSQQGESYNEQFF.

The V and J genes are TRBV7-3 and TRBJ2-3, with D possibly TRBD2 on 6 matching bases. The CDR3 contains 16 residues. In germline, CDR1 is SGHTA, CDR2 FQGTGA. The V and J ends lost 5 bases and 2 bases respectively, with 17 bases between them. In nucleotides, the CDR3 is TGTGCCAGCAGCCTACTGGCGGGACTTACCACAGATACGCAGTATTTT. It specifies CASSLLAGLTTDTQYF.

The V and J genes are TRBV7-7 and TRBJ2-1, with D maybe TRBD2 (5 bases). The CDR3 sequence is 18 residues long. Trimming removed 1 base at V and 0 bases at J, with 16 bases between. Germline values: CDR1 SSHAT, CDR2 FNYEAQ (reference sequence). CDR3 loop: CASSLGLRGESSYNEQFF. As DNA, the CDR3 is TGTGCCAGCAGCTTAGGGCTGCGTGGGGAGAGCTCCTACAATGAGCAGTTCTTC.

There are a few counts of this clonotype. The gene calls are TRBV20-1 and TRBJ2-7; TRBD1 matches at 12 bases. The CDR3 totals 14 residues. Germline V CDR1 and CDR2: DFQATT, SNEGSKA (reference sequence). The ends lost 1 base at V and 5 bases at J; junction bases unmatched: 3. In nucleotides, the CDR3 is TGCAGTGCTAGAGCCGGGACAGGGGGCAACGAGCAGTACTTC. This sequence encodes CSARAGTGGNEQYF.

The CDR3 sequence: CASSLWAENTEAFF. The CDR3 bases are TGTGCCAGCAGCTTATGGGCCGAGAACACTGAAGCTTTCTTT. The chain links TRBV7-9 to TRBJ1-1, with no clear D. With 2 bases removed from V and 1 base from J, the gap between germline ends came to 8 bases. The CDR3 sequence is 14 residues long. CDR1 is SEHNR, CDR2 FQNEAQ, per germline (reference sequence).

The chain carries TRBV24-1 and TRBJ2-7, with D perhaps TRBD2 (7 bases). CDR1 and CDR2 (germline): KGHDR, SFDVKD. This CDR3 is built from 15 residues. The V and J ends lost 6 bases and 1 base respectively, with 15 bases between them. The CDR3 reads CATSPGLGGSYEQYF. The CDR3 coding sequence is TGTGCCACCAGTCCCGGACTAGGGGGGTCCTACGAGCAGTACTTC.

In this sample, this clonotype turned up a few times. The rearrangement links TRBV20-1 to TRBJ2-1, with TRBD2 matching 7 bases. CDR3 length: 16 residues. Unmatched junction bases numbered 18, after V lost 6 bases and J lost 7 bases. The germline V gene encodes CDR1 DFQATT and CDR2 SNEGSKA (reference sequence). In DNA, the CDR3 is TGCAGTGCCCCTCCCCGGGGCGGCGGGAGTAGGAATGAGCAGTTCTTC. Translation: CSAPPRGGGSRNEQFF.

This clonotype turned up a few times. J is TRBJ2-1 and V is TRBV10-3; possible D gene TRBD2, 6 bases. Germline V CDR1 and CDR2: ENHRY, SYGVKD. V was pared by 6 bases and J by 2 bases, with 17 bases between. This CDR3 region has 16 residues. The chain's CDR3 is CAIRDGLSSAYNEQFF. The CDR3 DNA is TGTGCCATCAGGGACGGACTATCCTCGGCCTACAATGAGCAGTTCTTC.

The chain links TRBV6-5 to TRBJ2-4; D remains unclear. The CDR3 extends over 18 amino acids. Looked up from germline, CDR1 is MNHEY and CDR2 is SVGAGI. The germline V and J ends were trimmed by 3 bases and 6 bases, with 24 bases remaining between them. Here the CDR3 DNA reads TGTGCCAGCAGTTATTTTTCTCCTACGGCTCCCGGGCGAAACATTCAGTACTTC. This translates into CASSYFSPTAPGRNIQYF.

This chain joins TRBV7-2 and TRBJ2-1; 7 nucleotides align to TRBD2. CDR3 length: 17 amino acids. The J segment lost 0 bases and the V segment lost 3 bases, leaving 8 bases of the junction unmatched. Per germline, CDR1 SGHTA and CDR2 FQGNSA. The CDR3 is CASSLDLAASSYNEQFF. The CDR3 bases are TGTGCCAGCAGCTTGGACCTAGCGGCTAGCTCCTACAATGAGCAGTTCTTC.

This clonotype was detected only a few times. The chain has TRBV4-3 and TRBJ2-1; D unresolved. The CDR3 is made up of 15 amino acids. CDR1 LGHNA and CDR2 YSLEER come from the germline V gene. The ends were cut back, 0 bases at V and 9 bases at J, with 15 bases in the middle. The CDR3 protein is CASSQDGYPRGEQFF. The CDR3 nucleotides are TGCGCCAGCAGCCAAGACGGGTATCCTCGAGGTGAGCAGTTCTTC.

This clonotype was found a few times. The chain joins TRBV30 to TRBJ2-6; D unresolved. This CDR3 comprises 11 residues. CDR1 and CDR2 (germline): GTSNPN, SVGIG (reference sequence). Trimming stripped 6 bases from V and 4 bases from J, with 4 bases between. CDR3 nucleotides: TGTGCCTGTTCGGGGGCCAACGTCCTGACTTTC. This sequence encodes CACSGANVLTF.

The chain recombines TRBV12-3 or TRBV12-4 with TRBJ2-7, with 7 bases fitting TRBD1. CDR3 length: 14 amino acids. V was pared by 7 bases and J by 3 bases, with 9 bases of the junction left unmatched. The CDR3 here is CASTRGQVNYEQYF. The CDR3 bases are TGTGCCAGCACTAGAGGACAGGTCAACTACGAGCAGTACTTC.

This clonotype was picked up many times. The rearrangement joins TRBV6-5 to TRBJ2-7, with D possibly matching TRBD1 (5 bases). Germline CDR1 reads MNHEY; CDR2 reads SVGAGI. The V gene lost 2 bases and the J gene lost 2 bases, with 10 bases spanning the gap. This CDR3 region has 14 residues. The chain's CDR3 is CASSYRGSAYEQYF. The CDR3 DNA sequence: TGTGCCAGCAGTTACAGGGGATCGGCCTACGAGCAGTACTTC.

This clonotype has more than one count but fewer than ten. The chain combines TRBV20-1 with TRBJ1-1; D call uncertain. CDR3 length: 15 amino acids. The germline V and J ends were trimmed by 2 bases and 2 bases, with 15 bases remaining between them. Looked up from germline, CDR1 is DFQATT and CDR2 is SNEGSKA (reference sequence). Here the CDR3 reads CSARPEWASNTEAFF. CDR3 DNA sequence: TGCAGTGCTAGACCCGAATGGGCCTCAAACACTGAAGCTTTCTTT.

This chain links TRBV27 with TRBJ2-7; either TRBD1 or TRBD2 may supply D (6 bases each). V lost 5 bases, J lost 0 bases, and 14 bases lay in between. CDR1 MNHEY and CDR2 SMNVEV come from the germline V gene (reference sequence). The CDR3 totals 15 residues. The CDR3 reads CASSQGTASSYEQYF. CDR3 coding DNA: TGTGCCAGCAGTCAGGGGACTGCGAGCTCCTACGAGCAGTACTTC.

This clonotype came up a few times. The rearrangement links TRBV2 to TRBJ2-7; 9 bases match TRBD1. V shed 1 base, J shed 3 bases, and the junction held 7 bases outside the gene matches. The V gene's germline CDR1 is SNHLY and CDR2 FYNNEI. The CDR3 totals 16 residues. The CDR3 DNA reads as TGTGCCAGCAGTGAAGGCAGGGGACAGGGCCTCTACGAGCAGTACTTC. Translation: CASSEGRGQGLYEQYF.

The rearrangement uses TRBV2 and TRBJ2-3; D may match TRBD1 or TRBD2 (5 bases each). V was pared by 6 bases and J by 2 bases, with 12 bases between. The CDR3 loop spans 14 amino acids. Germline V gives CDR1 SNHLY, CDR2 FYNNEI. In DNA form, the CDR3 reads TGTGCCAGCAGCGCTGGGGGTACCACAGATACGCAGTATTTT. Protein: CASSAGGTTDTQYF.

This clonotype appeared a few times. The chain combines TRBV7-2 with TRBJ2-1; TRBD2 matches at 7 bases. Trimming at V came to 5 bases and at J to 4 bases, leaving 2 bases not matched to a gene. From germline, CDR1 is SGHTA and CDR2 FQGNSA. The CDR3 is made up of 13 amino acids. The CDR3, as DNA: TGTGCCAGCAGCCGGGGGGATTACAATGAGCAGTTCTTC. This codes for CASSRGDYNEQFF. Filled out from reference TRBV7-2 and TRBJ2-1, the complete variable domain reads GAGVSQSPSNKVTEKGKDVELRCDPISGHTALYWYRQSLGQGLEFLIYFQGNSAPDKSGLPSDRFSAERTGGSVSTLTIQRTQQEDSAVYLCASSRGDYNEQFFGPGTRLTVL.

Concerning this clonotype itself: This may arise from a read error, as a much more abundant clone is one base away. The chain is built from TRBV5-5 and TRBJ1-1; D is uncertain. CDR1 and CDR2 from the germline V gene are SGHKS and YYEKEE (reference sequence). Deletions cut 3 bases from V and 4 bases from J, with 10 bases between. The CDR3 consists of 13 residues. This chain's CDR3 is CASSSRRSTEAFF. The DNA of the CDR3 is TGTGCCAGCAGCTCCCGGAGGAGCACTGAAGCTTTCTTT.